This T cell receptor beta chain derives from a study of blood T cell repertoires in COVID-19. Study at large: The analysed material was cDNA or gDNA that came from T cells, B-cell-depleted T cells, or PBMCs.

In the original workflow: Amplification of reference gene primers was used by the study to estimate nucleated cell counts. Sequencing was performed with immunoSEQ multiplex PCR; in TCRdb, only in-frame clones are kept and a portion is missing. V, J and clone size are those of that table, while D and trimming were read from the DNA. In the table there are around 150,000 clones, 79% of which are singletons. The sample consisted of peripheral blood. This sequence was found in a man aged 50 to 60 with active or convalescent COVID-19.

The CDR3 DNA sequence: TGTGCCAGCAGCCCAGAGGTTTTCTCTGGAAACACCATATATTTT. Translating it yields CASSPEVFSGNTIYF. The chain links TRBV9 to TRBJ1-3; D is unresolved. This CDR3 comprises 15 residues. V shed 4 bases and J shed 0 bases, with 11 bases lying between them. Germline V CDR1 and CDR2: SGDLS, YYNGEE.